A single sample gave rise to the 3 T cell receptor beta chains below, sequenced in a study of blood T cell repertoires in COVID-19 (dated by TCRdb to the early 2020s). Libraries were constructed by the immunoSEQ multiplex PCR assay. TCRdb's version of the immuneACCESS table is confined to in-frame rearrangements and falls short of the full clone set. An unresolved V gene accounts for under half of the shortfall where checked; the remainder is of unknown origin. This sample holds about 98,000 clones; roughly 89% were observed only once. The biggest ten clones account for 1.9% of the sample. Input material: peripheral blood. These receptors came from a woman between 45 and 60 years old with COVID-19, enrolled during active disease.

The gene calls are TRBV5-1 and TRBJ1-1, with 10 bases that match TRBD1. From germline, CDR1 is SGHRS and CDR2 YFSETQ. CDR3 length: 14 residues. The trim removed 4 bases at V and 4 bases at J, leaving 4 bases unmatched. This CDR3 is CASSATGGVTEAFF. CDR3 in DNA: TGCGCCAGCAGCGCGACAGGGGGCGTCACTGAAGCTTTCTTT.

The chain carries TRBV12-5 and TRBJ2-1, with TRBD2 matching 13 bases. Germline values: CDR1 LGHNT, CDR2 FRNRAP. V lost 8 bases to trimming and J lost 15 bases; unmatched junction nucleotides: 10. The CDR3 consists of 13 residues. In nucleotides, the CDR3 is TGTGCTAGTAATGGGACTAGCGGGACCCGCCCGTTCTTC. Protein product: CASNGTSGTRPFF.

The V and J genes are TRBV5-1 and TRBJ1-1, with a weak D call TRBD1 (6 bases). The CDR3 runs 16 residues. The germline V gene encodes CDR1 SGHRS and CDR2 YFSETQ. V dropped 0 bases and J dropped 0 bases, with 12 bases sitting between them. This chain's CDR3 is CASSLGWGLMNTEAFF. The DNA for the CDR3 is TGCGCCAGCAGCTTGGGCTGGGGGCTAATGAACACTGAAGCTTTCTTT.